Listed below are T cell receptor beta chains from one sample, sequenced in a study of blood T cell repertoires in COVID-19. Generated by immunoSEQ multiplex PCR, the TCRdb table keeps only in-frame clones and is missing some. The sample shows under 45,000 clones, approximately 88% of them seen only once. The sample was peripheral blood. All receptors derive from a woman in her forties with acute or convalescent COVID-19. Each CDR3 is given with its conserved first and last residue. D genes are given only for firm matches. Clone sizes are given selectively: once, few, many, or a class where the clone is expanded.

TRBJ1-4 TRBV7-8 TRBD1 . CASSLPRDRDPLTNEKLFF TGTGCCAGCAGCTTACCCCGGGACAGGGACCCCTTAACTAATGAAAAACTGTTTTTT
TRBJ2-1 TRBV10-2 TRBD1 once CASRRGTDRGSYNEQFF TGCGCCAGCAGGCGGGGAACCGACAGGGGATCCTACAATGAGCAGTTCTTC
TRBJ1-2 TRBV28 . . CASSLSPGGNYGYTF TGTGCCAGCAGTTTATCCCCCGGGGGTAACTATGGCTACACCTTC
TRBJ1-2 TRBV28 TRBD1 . CASSLQGGYTF TGTGCCAGCAGCCTACAGGGGGGCTACACCTTC
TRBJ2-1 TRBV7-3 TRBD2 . CASSGGAGTSYNEQFF TGTGCCAGCTCCGGGGGGGCGGGCACGTCCTACAATGAGCAGTTCTTC
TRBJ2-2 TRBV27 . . CASGVGKGLPGELFF TGTGCCAGCGGGGTCGGGAAAGGGTTACCCGGGGAGCTGTTTTTT
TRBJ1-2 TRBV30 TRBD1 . CAWRGTGNHGYTF TGTGCCTGGAGGGGGACAGGGAATCATGGCTACACCTTC
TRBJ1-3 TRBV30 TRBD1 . CAWSVRPGQGASGNTIYF TGTGCCTGGAGTGTACGACCGGGGCAGGGGGCGTCTGGAAACACCATATATTTT
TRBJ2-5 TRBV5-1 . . CASSLALTGSGSEETQYF TGCGCCAGCAGCTTGGCCCTAACTGGTAGCGGATCTGAAGAGACCCAGTACTTC
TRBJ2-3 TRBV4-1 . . CASSQSTGIGTDTQYF TGCGCCAGCAGCCAATCCACAGGGATCGGCACAGATACGCAGTATTTT
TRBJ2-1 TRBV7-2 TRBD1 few CASSFNRGDEQFF TGTGCCAGCAGCTTTAACAGGGGGGATGAGCAGTTCTTC
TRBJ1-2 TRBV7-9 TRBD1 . CASSRQGAYGYTF TGTGCCAGCAGTAGACAGGGGGCCTATGGCTACACCTTC
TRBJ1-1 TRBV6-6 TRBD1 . CASSHDRGGTEAFF TGTGCCAGCAGCCACGACAGGGGGGGGACTGAAGCTTTCTTT
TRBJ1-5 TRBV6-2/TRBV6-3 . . CASSFGHPNQPQHF TGTGCCAGCAGTTTCGGACACCCCAATCAGCCCCAGCATTTT
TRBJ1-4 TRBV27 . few CASSLDRDNEKLFF TGTGCCAGCAGTTTGGACAGAGATAATGAAAAACTGTTTTTT
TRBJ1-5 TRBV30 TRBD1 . CAAGTGPGSGNQPQHF TGTGCCGCGGGGACAGGGCCGGGCTCTGGCAATCAGCCCCAGCATTTT
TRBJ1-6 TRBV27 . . CASSLKSTGSVWNLSPLHF TGTGCCAGCAGTTTAAAATCAACAGGGTCCGTATGGAATTTGTCACCCCTCCACTTT
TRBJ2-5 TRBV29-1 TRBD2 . CSVEVRTRSRVQETQYF TGCAGCGTTGAGGTTCGGACTAGGTCGAGGGTCCAAGAGACCCAGTACTTC
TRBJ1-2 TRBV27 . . CASSSRVNYGYTF TGTGCCAGCAGTTCCAGGGTCAACTATGGCTACACCTTC
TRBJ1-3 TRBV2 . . CASTVEGAGNTIYF TGTGCCAGCACTGTTGAGGGGGCTGGAAACACCATATATTTT
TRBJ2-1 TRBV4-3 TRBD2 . CASSQGAWTSGGDNEQFF TGCGCCAGCAGCCAAGGTGCCTGGACTAGCGGGGGGGACAATGAGCAGTTCTTC
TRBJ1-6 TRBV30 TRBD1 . CAWSVRGRSVDSPLHF TGTGCCTGGAGTGTAAGGGGGCGCTCGGTTGATTCACCCCTCCACTTT
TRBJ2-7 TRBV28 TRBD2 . CASSPTAGSGSYEQYF TGTGCCAGCAGCCCCACGGCGGGCAGCGGGAGCTACGAGCAGTACTTC
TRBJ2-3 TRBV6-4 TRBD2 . CASSDGAGSLSAQYF TGTGCCAGCAGTGACGGAGCGGGATCGCTTTCGGCGCAGTATTTT
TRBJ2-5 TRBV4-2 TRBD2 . CASSQDLWASGQETQYF TGTGCCAGCAGCCAAGATCTGTGGGCTAGCGGCCAAGAGACCCAGTACTTC
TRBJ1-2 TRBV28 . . CASHREYGYTF TGTGCCAGCCACAGAGAGTATGGCTACACCTTC
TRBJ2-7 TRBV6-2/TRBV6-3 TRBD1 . CASSYSDREQYF TGTGCCAGCAGTTACTCGGACAGGGAGCAGTACTTC
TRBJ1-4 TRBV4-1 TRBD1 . CASSYRGAGNEKLFF TGCGCCAGCAGCTACAGGGGCGCAGGTAATGAAAAACTGTTTTTT
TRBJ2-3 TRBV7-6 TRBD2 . CASSVKKRGEYTDTQYF TGTGCCAGCAGCGTAAAGAAGCGGGGGGAATACACAGATACGCAGTATTTT
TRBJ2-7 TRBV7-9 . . CASSVERGSYEQYF TGTGCCAGCAGTGTGGAACGGGGCTCCTACGAGCAGTACTTC
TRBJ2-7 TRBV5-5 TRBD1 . CASSLQGRRDEQYF TGTGCCAGCAGCTTACAGGGGCGTCGGGACGAGCAGTACTTC
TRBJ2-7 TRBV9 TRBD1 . CASSSGGSGEQYF TGTGCCAGCAGCTCAGGGGGCTCGGGCGAGCAGTACTTC
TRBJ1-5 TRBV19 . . CASGGKTSNQPQHF TGTGCCAGTGGGGGCAAGACTAGCAATCAGCCCCAGCATTTT
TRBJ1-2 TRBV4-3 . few CASSQGGTSRGYTF TGCGCCAGCAGCCAAGGTGGGACATCTAGGGGCTACACCTTC
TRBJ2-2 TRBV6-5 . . CASPGLNTGELFF TGTGCCAGCCCCGGACTCAACACCGGGGAGCTGTTTTTT
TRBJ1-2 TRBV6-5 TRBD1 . CASSYSGQHYGYTF TGTGCCAGCAGTTACTCGGGACAGCATTATGGCTACACCTTC
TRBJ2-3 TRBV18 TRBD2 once CASSPTPLAGVADTQYF TGTGCCAGCTCACCAACCCCACTAGCGGGAGTTGCAGATACGCAGTATTTT
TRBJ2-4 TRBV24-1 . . CATSDQGGIQYF TGTGCCACCAGTGATCAGGGGGGCATTCAGTACTTC
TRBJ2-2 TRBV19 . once CASSIGQNTGELFF TGTGCCAGTAGTATAGGGCAGAACACCGGGGAGCTGTTTTTT
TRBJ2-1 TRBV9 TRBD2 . CASSIKAGGPSEQFF TGTGCCAGCAGCATAAAAGCGGGGGGGCCTAGTGAGCAGTTCTTC
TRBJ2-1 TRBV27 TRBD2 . CASSSYTSGGLKQFF TGTGCCAGCAGTTCATATACTAGCGGGGGTTTAAAGCAGTTCTTC
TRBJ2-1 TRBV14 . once CASSQEWSSDEQFF TGTGCCAGCAGCCAAGAGTGGTCCAGCGATGAGCAGTTCTTC
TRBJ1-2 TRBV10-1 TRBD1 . CPDRDRSPGCGYTF TGCCCAGACCGGGACAGGTCCCCTGGTTGTGGCTACACCTTC
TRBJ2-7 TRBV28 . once CASTLGEAYEQYF TGTGCCAGCACCCTTGGGGAGGCCTACGAGCAGTACTTC
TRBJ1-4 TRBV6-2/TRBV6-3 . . CASSYRVSSTNEKLFF TGTGCCAGCAGTTACCGGGTCAGTTCGACTAATGAAAAACTGTTTTTT
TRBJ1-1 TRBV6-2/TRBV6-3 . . CASRPQGFNTEAFF TGTGCCAGCAGACCTCAGGGGTTTAACACTGAAGCTTTCTTT
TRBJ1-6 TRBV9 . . CASSVYTTDSPLHF TGTGCCAGCAGCGTTTACACCACCGATTCACCCCTCCACTTT
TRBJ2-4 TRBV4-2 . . CASSQAGIQKNIQYF TGTGCCAGCAGCCAAGCAGGAATCCAAAAAAACATTCAGTACTTC
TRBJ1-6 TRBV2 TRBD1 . CASSGEGTGVSPLHF TGTGCCAGCAGTGGTGAGGGGACAGGGGTTTCACCCCTCCACTTT
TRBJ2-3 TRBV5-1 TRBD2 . CASSLDGGSEGTDTQYF TGCGCCAGCAGCTTGGACGGCGGGAGTGAGGGGACAGATACGCAGTATTTT
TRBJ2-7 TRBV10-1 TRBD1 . CASSGTGNHEQYF TGCGCCAGCAGTGGGACAGGGAACCACGAGCAGTACTTC
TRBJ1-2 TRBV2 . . CASRRNYGYTF TGTGCCAGCCGGAGAAACTATGGCTACACCTTC
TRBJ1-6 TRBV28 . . CASTPRRGESPLHF TGTGCCAGCACCCCCCGGCGGGGCGAATCACCCCTCCACTTT
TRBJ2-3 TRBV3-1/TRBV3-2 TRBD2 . CASSQGAGTDTQYF TGTGCCAGCAGCCAAGGAGCGGGGACAGATACGCAGTATTTT